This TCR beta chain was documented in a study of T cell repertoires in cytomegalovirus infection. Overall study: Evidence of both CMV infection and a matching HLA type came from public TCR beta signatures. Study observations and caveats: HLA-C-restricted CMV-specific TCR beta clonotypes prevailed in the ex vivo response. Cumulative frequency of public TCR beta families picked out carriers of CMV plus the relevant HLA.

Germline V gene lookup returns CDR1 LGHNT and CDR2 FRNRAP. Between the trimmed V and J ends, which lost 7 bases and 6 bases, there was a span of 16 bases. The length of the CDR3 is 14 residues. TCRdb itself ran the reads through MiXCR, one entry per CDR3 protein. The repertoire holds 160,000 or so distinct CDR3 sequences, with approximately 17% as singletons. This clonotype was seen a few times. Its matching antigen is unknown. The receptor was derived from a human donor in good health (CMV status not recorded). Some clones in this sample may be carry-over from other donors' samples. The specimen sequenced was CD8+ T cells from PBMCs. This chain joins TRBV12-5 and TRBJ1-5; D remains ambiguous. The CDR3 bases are TGTGCTAGTGCAGGACCCCAGCCGAGTCAGCCCCAGCATTTT. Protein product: CASAGPQPSQPQHF.